Sequencing of this TCR beta chain was carried out in a study of identical twins. The CDR3 loop spans 14 amino acids. V lost 5 bases and J lost 2, with 11 bases in between. Germline V gives CDR1 SGHTA, CDR2 FQGNSA. This clonotype was seen a few times. TCRdb analysed the 5' RACE reads with MiXCR anew, one entry per CDR3 protein. The repertoire holds hundreds of thousands of distinct CDR3 sequences, with over 15% as singletons. A further study also used this sample, focusing on T cells expressing NK-cell markers.

The chain links TRBV7-2 to TRBJ2-3; unclear D gene. The sequenced sample consisted of PBMCs. The sequence came from a woman aged 18-29 years in good health. Written as DNA, the CDR3 is TGTGCCAGCAGCCTAGACCCAATCACAGATACGCAGTATTTT. It specifies CASSLDPITDTQYF.